This TCR beta chain was sequenced in a study of human T cells and chemical hapten exposure. Germline values: CDR1 SGHVS, CDR2 FQNEAQ. The CDR3 is 12 residues long. The ends were cut back, 2 bases at V and 10 bases at J, with 11 bases in the middle. MiXCR, run by TCRdb on the 5' RACE reads, gives a single entry per CDR3 protein. The data show approximately 81,000 distinct CDR3 sequences, more than 7% seen once. This clonotype was counted at least ten times. Sequencing started from total RNA isolated from unfractionated whole blood. The rearrangement uses TRBV7-8 and TRBJ1-2; D not certain. The clonotype comes from a male donor in good health. CDR3 sequence (DNA): TGTGCCAGCAGCTTAAACGTCAACATCTACACCTTC. It specifies CASSLNVNIYTF.